This T cell receptor beta chain was observed in a study of cytomegalovirus exposure and HLA in healthy donors. The germline CDR1 and CDR2 sequences are SNHLY and FYNNEI. The ends were cut back, 4 bases at V and 7 bases at J, with 11 bases in the middle. The CDR3 covers 14 residues. It was with 60 Vbeta and 13 Jbeta primers that the PCR ran. Profiled with immunoSEQ multiplex PCR; TCRdb holds only in-frame clones, not every one. The sample shows 90,000 to 150,000 clones, nearly 65% of them seen only once. There were likely unrecorded immune exposures, though donors were nominally healthy when sampled. Findings of the study overall: Cytomegalovirus-associated status was assigned to approximately 160 TCR beta chains. Productive status was seen about 87% or about 30% of the time for most TCR beta V segments in an earlier analysis.

A note on this clone: Its antigen remains unknown.

The receptor comes from a man aged 35-49 years in good health and CMV-seropositive. Sequenced sample: PBMCs. The chain recombines TRBV2 with TRBJ1-6; D is unresolved. CDR3: CASSGPAENSPLHF. CDR3 nucleotides: TGTGCCAGCAGTGGCCCAGCGGAGAATTCACCCCTCCACTTT.